These 19 T cell receptor beta chains were sequenced from one sample in a study of CD8 T cells in ankylosing spondylitis. Study findings and constraints: One TCR beta motif, made up of under ten highly homologous variants, appeared characteristic of ankylosing spondylitis blood.

One entry per CDR3 protein, called by TCRdb with MiXCR from the 5' RACE reads. The sample includes some 800,000 distinct CDR3 sequences, 12% seen only once; the top ten take under 0.6%. Their specific antigens are unknown. Sequenced material: blood, either unsorted or a sorted T cell fraction (not recorded which). The source of these receptors is a male donor with ankylosing spondylitis.

This clonotype occurred many times. This chain joins TRBV29-1 and TRBJ2-5; TRBD2 might be the D (5 bases). V dropped 7 bases and J dropped 1 base, with 10 bases sitting between them. The CDR3 length is 12 residues. Looked up from germline, CDR1 is SQVTM and CDR2 is ANQGSEA. CDR3 region: CSGYAGQETQYF. The DNA for the CDR3 is TGCAGCGGGTACGCGGGCCAAGAGACCCAGTACTTC.

The table lists this clonotype with a few counts. The V gene is TRBV6-1, the J gene TRBJ2-5; 8 positions agree with TRBD1. Unmatched junction bases numbered 7, after V lost 5 bases and J lost 5 bases. The CDR3 sequence is 14 residues long. In germline, CDR1 is MNHNS, CDR2 SASEGT. Here the CDR3 reads CASSHQGAEETQYF. CDR3 sequence (DNA): TGTGCCAGCAGTCATCAGGGGGCCGAGGAGACCCAGTACTTC.

The chain recombines TRBV15 with TRBJ2-3; 7 nucleotides agree with TRBD1. Unmatched junction bases numbered 8, after V lost 5 bases and J lost 3 bases. The CDR3 is 15 residues long. Germline V gene lookup returns CDR1 LNHNV and CDR2 YYDKDF (reference sequence). CDR3 region: CATSRTPGQTDTQYF. The CDR3 DNA follows: TGTGCCACCAGCCGGACCCCGGGACAGACAGATACGCAGTATTTT. Full variable domain (remainder filled in from reference TRBV15 and TRBJ2-3): DAMVIQNPRYQVTQFGKPVTLSCSQTLNHNVMYWYQQKSSQAPKLLFHYYDKDFNNEADTPDNFQSRRPNTSFCFLDIRSPGLGDTAMYLCATSRTPGQTDTQYFGPGTRLTVL.

This clonotype was detected a few times. The J gene is TRBJ1-3, the V gene TRBV18; possibly TRBD1 for D (6 bases). The CDR3 is 17 amino acids. Germline loops: CDR1 KGHSH, CDR2 LQKENI. V lost 4 bases and J 0 bases, leaving 16 bases between the germline ends. CDR3 protein: CASSLITGARSGNTIYF. In nucleotides, the CDR3 is TGTGCCAGCTCACTAATCACGGGGGCCCGCTCTGGAAACACCATATATTTT.

This clonotype appeared a few times. The chain combines TRBV2 with TRBJ1-1, with 9 bases aligning to TRBD1. This CDR3 comprises 15 residues. Trimming removed 8 bases from V and 1 base from J; junction bases left unmatched: 8. Germline CDR1 and CDR2: SNHLY and FYNNEI. The CDR3 loop is CASLIDRGGNTEAFF. The CDR3, as DNA: TGTGCCAGCCTAATAGACAGGGGGGGGAACACTGAAGCTTTCTTT.

This clonotype was counted a single time. The rearrangement uses TRBV24-1 and TRBJ2-5, with D perhaps assigned TRBD1 or TRBD2 (6 bases each). The CDR3 contains 18 residues. V lost 4 bases and J lost 3, with 23 bases in between. Germline CDR1 and CDR2: KGHDR and SFDVKD. This CDR3 reads CATSEEGGGGLYEETQYF. In DNA form, the CDR3 reads TGTGCCACCAGTGAGGAAGGGGGAGGTGGACTATATGAAGAGACCCAGTACTTC.

The chain combines TRBV5-5 with TRBJ2-3; the match to TRBD1 covers 8 bases. J lost 2 bases, V lost 4 bases, and 6 bases had no gene match. The CDR3 extends over 15 amino acids. Looked up from germline, CDR1 is SGHKS and CDR2 is YYEKEE (reference sequence). The CDR3 is CASSRWTGNTDTQYF. As DNA, the CDR3 is TGTGCCAGCAGCCGTTGGACAGGGAACACAGATACGCAGTATTTT.

The chain links TRBV6-2 or TRBV6-3 to TRBJ2-5; possible D gene TRBD2, 6 bases. In germline, CDR1 is MNHEY, CDR2 SVGEGT. The CDR3 runs 13 residues. V was shortened by 6 bases and J by 4 bases, with 12 bases between the two germline ends. Here the CDR3 DNA reads TGTGCCAGCAGGGGACTCCCGGGAGAGACCCAGTACTTC. Its translation: CASRGLPGETQYF.

This clonotype was recorded a few times. V is TRBV6-6 and J is TRBJ1-1; D is unclear. V lost 7 bases and J 9 bases, leaving 12 bases between the germline ends. There are 11 residues in the CDR3. Germline CDR1 reads MNHNY; CDR2 reads SVGAGI (reference sequence). CDR3 sequence: CASISVSKAFF. CDR3 bases: TGTGCCAGCATATCCGTAAGCAAAGCTTTCTTT.

This clonotype has just a few counts. The rearrangement uses TRBV6-1 and TRBJ2-2; D is ambiguous. This CDR3 is built from 16 residues. CDR1 and CDR2 from the germline V gene are MNHNS and SASEGT. Trimming took 2 bases from V and 4 from J, leaving 14 bases between them. Written as DNA, the CDR3 is TGTGCCAGCAGTGAACCTAGGACCTCGCGCACCGGGGAGCTGTTTTTT. Encoded protein: CASSEPRTSRTGELFF.

This clonotype was observed at least ten times. The chain carries TRBV7-3 and TRBJ1-1; D not resolved. Per germline, CDR1 SGHTA and CDR2 FQGTGA. The CDR3 extends over 14 amino acids. Trimming took 5 bases from V and 1 from J, leaving 11 bases between them. Here the CDR3 DNA reads TGTGCCAGCAGCAAGAGCCCGCCGAACACTGAAGCTTTCTTT. This encodes CASSKSPPNTEAFF.

This clonotype was detected only a few times. This chain links TRBV5-1 with TRBJ2-5; TRBD1 is a possible D gene (6 bases). The CDR3 is 13 residues long. CDR1 and CDR2 from the germline V gene are SGHRS and YFSETQ. Trimming shortened V by 6 bases and J by 5 bases, and 14 bases separated the two germline ends. The CDR3 DNA reads TGCGCCAGCAAACGGGACACGCGGGAGACCCAGTACTTC. This gives the protein CASKRDTRETQYF.

The V gene is TRBV5-1, the J gene TRBJ2-7; either TRBD1 or TRBD2 may supply D (5 bases each). The CDR3 has 16 amino acids. The V end lost 5 bases, the J end lost 0 bases, and 18 bases lay between the germline ends. Per the germline V gene, CDR1 is SGHRS and CDR2 is YFSETQ. The CDR3 DNA is TGCGCCAGCAGGATGACCGGGACCAATAGCTCCTACGAGCAGTACTTC. Protein: CASRMTGTNSSYEQYF.

On this clonotype: One end of the junction is discordant with germline, which a read error may explain. This sequence joins TRBV20-1 and TRBJ1-5; 9 bases are a match to TRBD1. CDR3 length: 14 residues. Germline V gives CDR1 DFQATT, CDR2 SNEGSKA (reference sequence). The CDR3 bases are TGCAGTGTTAGACGGGGACAGGGCGGTCAGCCCCAGCATTTT. This codes for CSVRRGQGGQPQHF.

This clonotype has only a few counts. The chain recombines TRBV20-1 with TRBJ2-1, with 7 bases identical to TRBD2. The CDR3 extends over 16 amino acids. CDR1 and CDR2 from the germline V gene are DFQATT and SNEGSKA (reference sequence). V lost 3 bases and J lost 3; bases outside the gene matches: 11. The CDR3 here is CSARGLGGEVYNEQFF. CDR3 nucleotide sequence: TGCAGTGCTAGGGGATTGGGGGGGGAGGTCTACAATGAGCAGTTCTTC.

J is TRBJ2-3 and V is TRBV7-2, with 9 bases identical to TRBD2. CDR1 is SGHTA, CDR2 FQGNSA, per germline. The CDR3 extends over 16 amino acids. V was pared by 5 bases and J by 6 bases, with 12 bases of the junction left unmatched. CDR3 amino acids: CASSAWTSARPDTQYF. For the CDR3, the DNA is TGTGCCAGCAGCGCCTGGACTAGCGCCCGTCCCGATACGCAGTATTTT.

The genes are TRBV20-1 and TRBJ2-1, with 9 nucleotides matching TRBD2. The junction had 8 bases not matched to a gene; V was cut back by 7 bases and J by 7 bases. Germline assignment: CDR1 DFQATT and CDR2 SNEGSKA (reference sequence). This CDR3 has 13 residues. The CDR3 DNA follows: TGCAGTGTTCCCCAGCGGGGGGTTAATGAGCAGTTCTTC. The encoded protein is CSVPQRGVNEQFF.

CDR3 in DNA: TGCAGCGGCGGACAGGGGGAACTCGAGCAGTACTTC. Translating gives CSGGQGELEQYF. The V gene is TRBV29-1, the J gene TRBJ2-7, with TRBD1 matching 10 bases. This CDR3 is 12 amino acids long. The J segment lost 6 bases and the V segment lost 7 bases, leaving 6 bases of the junction unmatched. Germline CDR1 SQVTM, CDR2 ANQGSEA.

This clonotype has a count of ten or more. V is TRBV4-2 and J is TRBJ1-2; TRBD1 might be the D (5 bases). CDR3 length: 14 residues. CDR1 is LGHNA and CDR2 is YNFKEQ in the germline V gene. V lost 6 bases and J 5 bases, leaving 16 bases between the germline ends. The CDR3: CASRTDSLWYGYTF. The CDR3 DNA follows: TGTGCCAGCAGGACCGACAGCCTATGGTATGGCTACACCTTC.